These 17 T cell receptor beta chains were sequenced from one sample in a study of tumour-infiltrating T cells in Burkitt lymphoma. Clones were read by immunoSEQ multiplex PCR, and TCRdb kept only the in-frame ones, dropping some. The sample consists of around 50,000 clones, 30% to 40% of them appearing once. The sample consisted of tumor tissue. Source of these receptors: a human donor with Burkitt lymphoma.

This clone was observed a few times. J is TRBJ2-7 and V is TRBV7-9, with 9 bases that match TRBD1. The junction had 11 bases not matched to a gene; V was cut back by 1 base and J by 4 bases. Germline lookup yields CDR1 SEHNR and CDR2 FQNEAQ (reference sequence). The CDR3 runs to 17 residues. The CDR3 spells CASSLDPRTGDLYEQYF. The CDR3 region has the DNA TGTGCCAGCAGCTTAGACCCCCGGACAGGGGATTTGTACGAGCAGTACTTC.

The genes are TRBV29-1 and TRBJ2-4; 10 nucleotides agree with TRBD2. Trimming cost V 4 bases and J 9 bases; bases outside gene matches: 12. The CDR3 is made up of 15 amino acids. From germline, CDR1 is SQVTM and CDR2 ANQGSEA. The CDR3 here is CSVGQSSGGRGIQYF. Written as DNA, the CDR3 is TGCAGCGTTGGGCAGTCTAGCGGGGGCCGTGGCATTCAGTACTTC. Full variable domain (remainder filled in from reference TRBV29-1 and TRBJ2-4): SAVISQKPSRDICQRGTSLTIQCQVDSQVTMMFWYRQQPGQSLTLIATANQGSEATYESGFVIDKFPISRPNLTFSTLTVSNMSPEDSSIYLCSVGQSSGGRGIQYFGAGTRLSVL.

This clone showed up just a few times. V gene TRBV2 combines with J gene TRBJ2-2; D may be TRBD2 (6 bases). The length of the CDR3 is 16 residues. Germline CDR1 is SNHLY and CDR2 is FYNNEI. The ends were cut back, 6 bases at V and 5 bases at J, with 19 bases in the middle. The CDR3 loop is CASSVGLLQITGELFF. The CDR3 nucleotides read TGTGCCAGCAGCGTGGGACTCCTTCAGATAACCGGGGAGCTGTTTTTT.

V usage is TRBV5-1 and J usage is TRBJ1-4; 9 positions match TRBD1. The CDR3 length is 16 residues. The germline gives CDR1 SGHRS, CDR2 YFSETQ. Unmatched junction bases numbered 8, after V lost 2 bases and J lost 6 bases. Written as DNA, the CDR3 is TGCGCCAGCAGCTTTGGAGTGAGGACAGGGGATGAAAAACTGTTTTTT. Translation: CASSFGVRTGDEKLFF.

V and J are TRBV19 and TRBJ2-7; D is tentatively TRBD1 or TRBD2 (5 bases each). CDR3 length: 12 amino acids. V lost 9 bases to trimming and J lost 0 bases, with 9 bases between them. Germline V gene data show CDR1 as LNHDA and CDR2 as SQIVND (reference sequence). The CDR3, as DNA: TGTGCCAGCCGGGACCCCTCCTACGAGCAGTACTTC. Amino acid sequence: CASRDPSYEQYF.

There are a few counts of this clone. The rearrangement uses TRBV4-1 and TRBJ1-2; D gene unclear. This CDR3 comprises 14 residues. Looked up from germline, CDR1 is MGHRA and CDR2 is YSYEKL. Trimming removed 0 bases at V and 7 bases at J, with 12 bases between. Here the CDR3 DNA reads TGCGCCAGCAGCCAAGATCGAAACAATCTTGGCTACACCTTC. It yields the protein CASSQDRNNLGYTF.

This clone was picked up a small number of times. The chain joins TRBV7-7 to TRBJ2-5; 8 positions match TRBD1. V gave up 1 base and J gave up 7 bases; unmatched junction bases: 5. The CDR3 totals 14 residues. The germline gives CDR1 SSHAT, CDR2 FNYEAQ (reference sequence). The CDR3 here is CASSLDLQGVTQYF. The DNA of the CDR3 is TGTGCCAGCAGCTTAGATTTACAGGGGGTGACCCAGTACTTC.

This clone was seen only once. This chain connects TRBV28 to TRBJ2-7; 9 positions match TRBD1. V lost 5 bases to trimming and J lost 4 bases; unmatched junction nucleotides: 12. This CDR3 comprises 16 residues. The germline gives CDR1 MDHEN, CDR2 SYDVKM. The chain's CDR3 is CASSTSGTGKKYEQYF. The CDR3 DNA is TGTGCCAGCAGTACCTCCGGGACAGGGAAAAAATACGAGCAGTACTTC.

This rearrangement joins TRBV9 to TRBJ2-7; D is unresolved. The germline V gene has CDR1 SGDLS and CDR2 YYNGEE. With 0 bases removed from V and 9 bases from J, the gap between germline ends came to 22 bases. The CDR3 length is 16 residues. The CDR3 bases are TGTGCCAGCAGCGTAGGGTCGGCGGACCCTCTTCACGGGCAGTACTTC. It translates to CASSVGSADPLHGQYF.

A few counts support this clone. The chain employs TRBV7-2 and TRBJ2-5, with D perhaps TRBD1 (6 bases). Deletions cut 1 base from V and 4 bases from J, with 19 bases between. This CDR3 has 17 amino acids. Germline values: CDR1 SGHTA, CDR2 FQGNSA. This CDR3 reads CASSLGGGRGNGETQYF. The CDR3 DNA follows: TGTGCCAGCAGCTTAGGAGGCGGCAGGGGAAATGGAGAGACCCAGTACTTC.

V gene TRBV2 combines with J gene TRBJ2-1; 11 nucleotides line up with TRBD1. V lost 3 bases, J lost 8 bases, and 6 bases stayed unmatched. This CDR3 has 15 amino acids. Germline V lookup: CDR1 SNHLY, CDR2 FYNNEI. The CDR3 is CASSEVGQGGDEQFF. CDR3 sequence (DNA): TGTGCCAGCAGTGAGGTGGGACAGGGGGGCGATGAGCAGTTCTTC. The whole variable domain, filled in from reference TRBV2 and TRBJ2-1, reads EPEVTQTPSHQVTQMGQEVILRCVPISNHLYFYWYRQILGQKVEFLVSFYNNEISEKSEIFDDQFSVERPDGSNFTLKIRSTKLEDSAMYFCASSEVGQGGDEQFFGPGTRLTVL.

The CDR3 is CASSPTGGGTEAFF. CDR3 in DNA: TGTGCCAGCAGTCCAACAGGGGGAGGCACTGAAGCTTTCTTT. The chain is built from TRBV27 and TRBJ1-1; 8 bases fit TRBD1. V shed 5 bases and J 4 bases; nucleotides not matched to a gene: 6. The CDR3 extends over 14 amino acids. Germline lookup yields CDR1 MNHEY and CDR2 SMNVEV (reference sequence).

Only a few counts were recorded for this clone. The V and J genes are TRBV5-4 and TRBJ1-6; D gene ambiguous. Germline V gene sequence: CDR1 SGHNT, CDR2 YYREEE (reference sequence). The CDR3 covers 13 residues. V shed 3 bases and J shed 1 base, with 2 bases lying between them. The CDR3 reads CASSSSYNSPLHF. DNA for the CDR3: TGTGCCAGCAGCTCGTCCTATAATTCACCCCTCCACTTT. The whole variable domain, filled in from reference TRBV5-4 and TRBJ1-6, reads ETGVTQSPTHLIKTRGQQVTLRCSSQSGHNTVSWYQQALGQGPQFIFQYYREEENGRGNFPPRFSGLQFPNYSSELNVNALELDDSALYLCASSSSYNSPLHFGNGTRLTVT.

CDR3 in amino acids: CASSIWQGSADTQYF. As DNA, the CDR3 is TGTGCCAGTAGTATATGGCAGGGAAGCGCAGATACGCAGTATTTT. This sequence joins TRBV19 and TRBJ2-3; TRBD1 is a possible D gene (5 bases). Germline V gene lookup returns CDR1 LNHDA and CDR2 SQIVND (reference sequence). The V gene lost 2 bases and the J gene lost 4 bases, with 13 bases spanning the gap. This CDR3 contains 15 residues. The complete variable domain, with remaining parts taken from reference TRBV19 and TRBJ2-3, reads DGGITQSPKYLFRKEGQNVTLSCEQNLNHDAMYWYRQDPGQGLRLIYYSQIVNDFQKGDIAEGYSVSREKKESFPLTVTSAQKNPTAFYLCASSIWQGSADTQYFGPGTRLTVL.

The table lists this clone with a few counts. The chain has TRBV7-3 and TRBJ1-1, with D unclear. Germline V gives CDR1 SGHTA, CDR2 FQGTGA. V was pared by 5 bases and J by 5 bases, with 15 bases between. CDR3 length: 14 amino acids. CDR3 amino acids: CASSPAGPLTEAFF. The CDR3 DNA is TGTGCCAGCAGCCCAGCGGGCCCCTTGACTGAAGCTTTCTTT.

The chain recombines TRBV6-1 with TRBJ1-1; 10 bases agree with TRBD1. The CDR3 loop spans 14 amino acids. Germline V CDR1 and CDR2: MNHNS, SASEGT. V trimming: 9 bases; J trimming: 4 bases; junction bases outside the gene matches: 8. For the CDR3, the DNA is TGTGCCAGTGATCGGGACAGGGGACGCACTGAAGCTTTCTTT. It translates to CASDRDRGRTEAFF.

This clone was detected a few times. No DNA is shown, since the ends of the CDR3 on it are uncertain; the CDR3 is the one TCRdb lists. The V and J genes are TRBV2 and TRBJ1-1; TRBD1 is the table's D call, not checked against the DNA. The CDR3 sequence runs 19 residues, both termini included. The V gene's germline CDR1 is SNHLY and CDR2 FYNNEI. CDR3 sequence: CASSEDAPLGDSRTLKLSF.